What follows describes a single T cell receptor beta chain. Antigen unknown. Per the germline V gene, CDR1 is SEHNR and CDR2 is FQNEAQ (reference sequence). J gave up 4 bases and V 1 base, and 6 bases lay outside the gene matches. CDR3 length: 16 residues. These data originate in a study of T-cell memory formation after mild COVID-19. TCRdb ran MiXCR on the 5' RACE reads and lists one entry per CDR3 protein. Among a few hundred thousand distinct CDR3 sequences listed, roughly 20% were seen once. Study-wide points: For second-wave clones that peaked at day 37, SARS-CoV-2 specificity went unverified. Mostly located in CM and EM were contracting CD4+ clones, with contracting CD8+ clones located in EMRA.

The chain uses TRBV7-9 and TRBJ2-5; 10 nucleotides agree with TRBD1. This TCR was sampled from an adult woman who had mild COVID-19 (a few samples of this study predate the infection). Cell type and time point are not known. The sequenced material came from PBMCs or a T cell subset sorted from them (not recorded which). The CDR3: CASSLGDRGLRETQYF. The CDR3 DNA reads TGTGCCAGCAGCTTAGGGGACAGGGGTCTTAGAGAGACCCAGTACTTC.